This TCR beta chain was profiled in a study of early T cells in non-severe SARS-CoV-2 infection. Study-level background: Unsorted whole blood bulk RNA was sequenced, with unpaired chains.

Ten or more counts support this clonotype. The antigen remains unidentified. Whole-study findings and limits: Matching with VDJdb favored anti-spike CD8 responses (missing private and CD4 specificities).

Researchers attached unique molecular identifiers to individual cDNA molecules. TCRdb fed the 5' RACE reads into MiXCR, producing one record per CDR3 protein. The sample holds over 60,000 distinct CDR3 sequences, roughly 8.7% seen once. This CDR3 is built from 16 residues. The V gene's germline CDR1 is MNHEY and CDR2 SVGEGT. V was pared by 4 bases and J by 6 bases, with 19 bases between. This TCR came from an adult who was a healthcare worker with PCR-confirmed SARS-CoV-2 infection or an uninfected control (not recorded which). The sequenced material came from whole blood. The chain combines TRBV6-2 or TRBV6-3 with TRBJ2-1; D might be TRBD1 or TRBD2, each matching 7 bases. The CDR3, as DNA: TGTGCCAGCAGTTCCATGGGGGGGACAGTGGGCAATGAGCAGTTCTTC. Translated: CASSSMGGTVGNEQFF.